The rows below give T cell receptor beta chains drawn from one sample of a study of blood T cell repertoires in COVID-19. Assay used: immunoSEQ multiplex PCR; TCRdb lists only in-frame clones, some missing. The repertoire includes under 300,000 clones, roughly 83% of them detected once, and roughly a tenth sits in the top ten. Sample: peripheral blood. Receptors were obtained from a woman of 80 years or more with acute or convalescent COVID-19. The CDR3 runs from the conserved cysteine through the conserved F or W. A D gene is named only where the DNA matches it firmly. Not every row has a clone size; where given, it reads once, few, many or a size class.

NA	NA	TRBV28	TRBJ2-7	TGTGCCAGCAGCCCCGGTTGGTACGAGCAGTACTTC	CASSPGWYEQYF
NA	NA	TRBV7-2	TRBJ2-5	TGTGCCAGCAGCTTAAGGGGGGGCGGCCAAGAGACCCAGTACTTC	CASSLRGGGQETQYF
NA	NA	TRBV5-5	TRBJ1-2	TGTGCCAGCAGCTTGGATGTTCGCTATGGCTACACCTTC	CASSLDVRYGYTF
NA	NA	TRBV7-3	TRBJ1-2	TGTGCCAGCAGCTTAGGGGCAGAACCTTTCAATGGCTACACCTTC	CASSLGAEPFNGYTF
NA	TRBD1	TRBV12-3/TRBV12-4	TRBJ1-4	TGTGCCAGCACCGGACAGGTTGGCGAAAAACTGTTTTTT	CASTGQVGEKLFF
NA	NA	TRBV5-1	TRBJ1-6	TGCGCCAGCAGCTTGGGACAGGCACCAGGGTCACCCCTCCACTTT	CASSLGQAPGSPLHF
NA	TRBD2	TRBV15	TRBJ2-1	TGTGCCACCAGCAGAGAACTACCTAGCGGGGGGGCCAGGAATGAGCAGTTCTTC	CATSRELPSGGARNEQFF
NA	NA	TRBV5-8	TRBJ2-2	TGTGCCAGCAGCTCCCGACAGTTTACGATCCCCGGGGAGCTGTTTTTT	CASSSRQFTIPGELFF
once	NA	TRBV5-1	TRBJ2-3	TGCGCCAGCAGCTTGGGGGCTCAAGATACGCAGTATTTT	CASSLGAQDTQYF
NA	NA	TRBV9	TRBJ2-2	TGTGCCAGCAGCGTAGACCTGGCGTACCCGGGCACCGGGGAGCTGTTTTTT	CASSVDLAYPGTGELFF
few	TRBD2	TRBV11-2	TRBJ2-5	TGTGCCAGCAGCCCGGGACTAGCGGGGGGAGAGACCCAGTACTTC	CASSPGLAGGETQYF
NA	TRBD1	TRBV7-9	TRBJ2-5	TGTGCCAGCAGCCTCGGGGACAGGGTACGAGAGACCCAGTACTTC	CASSLGDRVRETQYF
NA	TRBD1	TRBV14	TRBJ1-1	TGTGCCAGCAGCCCACAACAGGGGTTCACTGAAGCTTTCTTT	CASSPQQGFTEAFF
NA	TRBD2	TRBV5-1	TRBJ2-5	TGCGCCAGCAGCTTGGTCGGAGGGAAGACTAGCGGGGGGGAGTTCGGAGAGACCCAGTACTTC	CASSLVGGKTSGGEFGETQYF
NA	NA	TRBV5-1	TRBJ2-5	TGCGCCAGCAGCTTGGACACGGGACAAGAGACCCAGTACTTC	CASSLDTGQETQYF
once	NA	TRBV19	TRBJ1-2	TGTGCCGCAGGCCAGGTGGGCCATGGCTACACCTTC	CAAGQVGHGYTF
NA	NA	TRBV11-2	TRBJ1-6	TGTGCCAGCAGCTTAGAACGGGGAGGAATAGCACCCCTCCACTTT	CASSLERGGIAPLHF
NA	NA	TRBV9	TRBJ2-2	TGTGCCAGCAGCGTAGCCGTTTCCACCGGGGAGCTGTTTTTT	CASSVAVSTGELFF
NA	NA	TRBV3-1/TRBV3-2	TRBJ1-2	TGTGCCAGCAGCCAAGAGGGTAGCGTCTATGGCTACACCTTC	CASSQEGSVYGYTF
NA	NA	TRBV11-2	TRBJ2-3	TGTGCCAGCAGCCAAGAGGGCCCAGATACGCAGTATTTT	CASSQEGPDTQYF
NA	NA	TRBV19	TRBJ2-2	TGTGCCAGTAGTATAACGGGACAGAACACCGGGGAGCTGTTTTTT	CASSITGQNTGELFF
NA	TRBD2	TRBV4-1	TRBJ2-5	TGCGCCAGCAGCCAAGATAGGCTAGCGGGGGGCCCCGAGACCCAGTACTTC	CASSQDRLAGGPETQYF
NA	NA	TRBV24-1	TRBJ2-7	TGTGCCACCAGTGACTCCTCGCGGCCCTGGGAGCAGTACTTC	CATSDSSRPWEQYF
few	NA	TRBV7-9	TRBJ2-2	TGTGCCAGCAGCCTCGGGGAGCTGTTTTTT	CASSLGELFF
NA	TRBD1	TRBV2	TRBJ1-6	TGTGCCAGCATGCCGGGACAGGGTGTGGGGGGCACTTCACCCCTCCACTTT	CASMPGQGVGGTSPLHF
NA	TRBD1	TRBV5-1	TRBJ2-2	TGCGCCAGCGCTGGACAGGGGGGTACCGGGGAGCTGTTTTTT	CASAGQGGTGELFF
NA	NA	TRBV19	TRBJ1-1	TGTGCCAGTAGTAAAGGGGTTTCGTACACTGAAGCTTTCTTT	CASSKGVSYTEAFF
NA	TRBD1	TRBV29-1	TRBJ2-3	TGCAGCGTGGGGACAGGGGGCGCAGATACGCAGTATTTT	CSVGTGGADTQYF
NA	TRBD1	TRBV7-9	TRBJ1-6	TGTGCCAGCAGCTCCTTGGGACAGGGGAAAAGCACCCTCCACTTT	CASSSLGQGKSTLHF
NA	NA	TRBV5-4	TRBJ2-2	TGTGCCAGCAGCTGGAGGGGACGGGGCGGGGAGCTGTTTTTT	CASSWRGRGGELFF
few	TRBD2	TRBV3-1/TRBV3-2	TRBJ2-5	TGTGCCAGCAGCCAAGATTCCCTCAGCGGGGTTCAAGAGACCCAGTACTTC	CASSQDSLSGVQETQYF
NA	TRBD1	TRBV5-1	TRBJ2-1	TGCGCCAGCTTGCCCCGGACAGGCTCCTACAATGAGCAGTTCTTC	CASLPRTGSYNEQFF
few	NA	TRBV25-1	TRBJ2-7	TGTGCCAGCAGTGCGCTGGACAGCTACGAGCAGTACTTC	CASSALDSYEQYF
NA	NA	TRBV19	TRBJ2-6	TGTGCCAGTAGGCAGTACTCTGGGGCCAACGTCCTGACTTTC	CASRQYSGANVLTF
NA	NA	TRBV28	TRBJ1-5	TGTGCCAGCAGTTTGGGGCAGGGCAATCAGCCCCAGCATTTT	CASSLGQGNQPQHF
NA	TRBD2	TRBV27	TRBJ2-7	TGTGCCAGCAGTTTATCGGGGCAGGGAGGGGACTACGAGCAGTACTTC	CASSLSGQGGDYEQYF
NA	NA	TRBV5-1	TRBJ1-6	TGCGCCAGCAGCTACGGACAGCACTATAATTCACCCCTCCACTTT	CASSYGQHYNSPLHF
NA	TRBD1	TRBV11-2	TRBJ1-1	TGTGCCAGCAGCTTGGAGACAGGGATTTACACTGAAGCTTTCTTT	CASSLETGIYTEAFF
NA	NA	TRBV28	TRBJ2-1	TGTGCCAGCATAGCCCAAAAAAGGGGGAGGCAGTTCTTC	CASIAQKRGRQFF
NA	TRBD1	TRBV9	TRBJ2-2	TGTGCCAGCAGCCCCAGACAGGGAAGTAGGACCGGGGAGCTGTTTTTT	CASSPRQGSRTGELFF
NA	NA	TRBV15	TRBJ2-1	TGTGCCACCAGCACTCCGGGGGGCCCCTACAATGAGCAGTTCTTC	CATSTPGGPYNEQFF
NA	NA	TRBV7-3	TRBJ2-5	TGTGCCAGCAGCCCGGTCGGGGGGCACCCAGGGATTCAAGAGACCCAGTACTTC	CASSPVGGHPGIQETQYF
NA	NA	TRBV7-9	TRBJ1-5	TGTGCCAGCAGCCCGGGTAGAGGGGGAGAGAATCAGCCCCAGCATTTT	CASSPGRGGENQPQHF
NA	NA	TRBV6-5	TRBJ1-2	TGTGCCAGCAGTTACGGCAGGGTCGATGGCTACACCTTC	CASSYGRVDGYTF
NA	NA	TRBV7-9	TRBJ1-5	TGTGCCAGCAGCCGCAGCGACAGAGATCAGCCCCAGCATTTT	CASSRSDRDQPQHF
NA	NA	TRBV7-9	TRBJ2-1	TGTGCCAGCAATCCCGAGGGCTCCCTGTTCGATGAGCAGTTCTTC	CASNPEGSLFDEQFF
NA	TRBD1	TRBV28	TRBJ1-1	TGTGCCAGCAGTTTGGCAGGGGGCCACACTGAAGCTTTCTTT	CASSLAGGHTEAFF
NA	TRBD1	TRBV28	TRBJ1-2	TGTGCCAGCGAACCAATCGGCAGGGGGCGGGATGGCTACACCTTC	CASEPIGRGRDGYTF
NA	NA	TRBV7-3	TRBJ2-1	TGTGCCAGCAGCGAGCTCCCGGTGGGGCTTTACAATGAGCAGTTCTTC	CASSELPVGLYNEQFF
NA	TRBD1	TRBV5-1	TRBJ1-1	TGCGCCAGCAGCCAGACAGGGGAGACTGAAGCTTTCTTT	CASSQTGETEAFF
NA	NA	TRBV19	TRBJ2-7	TGTGCCAGTAGTCCAGCGTTGAAGGGGCCTACTCATGAGCAGTACTTC	CASSPALKGPTHEQYF
NA	NA	TRBV5-1	TRBJ2-5	TGCGCCAGCAGCTCCACCTTGGGCGGGCCGGGGGAGACCCAGTACTTC	CASSSTLGGPGETQYF
NA	TRBD1	TRBV7-9	TRBJ1-5	TGTGCCAGCAGCCGAGACAGGGCTAATCAGCCCCAGCATTTT	CASSRDRANQPQHF
NA	TRBD1	TRBV5-1	TRBJ2-7	TGCGCCAGCAGCACCAGAACAGGGACAGGGAACCACGAGCAGTACTTC	CASSTRTGTGNHEQYF
NA	NA	TRBV28	TRBJ2-7	TGTGCCAGCAGTTTCCCCAACTACGAGCAGTACTTC	CASSFPNYEQYF
NA	NA	TRBV18	TRBJ2-1	TGTGCCAGCTCATCCCGACAGGTGGGGACCTACAATGAGCAGTTCTTC	CASSSRQVGTYNEQFF
NA	NA	TRBV28	TRBJ1-1	TGTGCCAGCGCCCCACGCAGGGGTTTGTTGAACACTGAAGCTTTCTTT	CASAPRRGLLNTEAFF
NA	TRBD2	TRBV3-1/TRBV3-2	TRBJ2-1	TGTGCCAGCAGCCAGGTCGCGGGGGTCAGTAATGAGCAGTTCTTC	CASSQVAGVSNEQFF
NA	TRBD2	TRBV9	TRBJ2-1	TGTGCCAGCAGCCCTACGGGAACTAGCGGGGGGAGGGGTGAGCAGTTCTTC	CASSPTGTSGGRGEQFF
NA	TRBD2	TRBV5-1	TRBJ2-3	TGCGCCAGCAGCGTCGGACTAGCGGGGGGAGGCACAGATACGCAGTATTTT	CASSVGLAGGGTDTQYF